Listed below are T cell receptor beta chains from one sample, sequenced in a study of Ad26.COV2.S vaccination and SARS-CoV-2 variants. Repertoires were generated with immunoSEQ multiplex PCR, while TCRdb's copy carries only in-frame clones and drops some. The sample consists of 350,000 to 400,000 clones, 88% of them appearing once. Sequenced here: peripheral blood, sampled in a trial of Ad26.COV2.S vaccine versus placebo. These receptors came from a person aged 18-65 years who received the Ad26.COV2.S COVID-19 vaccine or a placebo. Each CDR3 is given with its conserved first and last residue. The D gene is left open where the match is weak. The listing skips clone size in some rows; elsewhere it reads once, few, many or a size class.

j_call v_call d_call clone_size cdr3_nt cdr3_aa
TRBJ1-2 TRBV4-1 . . TGCGCCAGCAGGCAAGCTCCCCTCCAAAACTATGGCTACACCTTC CASRQAPLQNYGYTF
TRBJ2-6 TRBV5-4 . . TGTGCCAGCAGCGTTGGGGCCTCTGGGGCCAACGTCCTGACTTTC CASSVGASGANVLTF
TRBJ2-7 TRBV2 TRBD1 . TGTGCCAGCAGCTCGACAGGGCCAGAAGAGCAGTACTTC CASSSTGPEEQYF
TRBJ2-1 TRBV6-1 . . TGTGCCAGCAGTGAAATAGCCCTTTTCCTCATAGGGAGCTCCTACAATGAGCAGTTCTTC CASSEIALFLIGSSYNEQFF
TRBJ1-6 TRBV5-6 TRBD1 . TGTGCCAGCAGCTTAGCACTATTGGGACAGGGTAATTCACCCCTCCACTTT CASSLALLGQGNSPLHF
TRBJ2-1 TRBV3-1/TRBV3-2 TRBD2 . TGTGCCAGCAGCCCTAGCGGGGGGCTTTACAATGAGCAGTTCTTC CASSPSGGLYNEQFF
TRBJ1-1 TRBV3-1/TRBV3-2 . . TGTGCCAGCAGCCAAAATCGGGTAGGTCGGCTCGACACTGAAGCTTTCTTT CASSQNRVGRLDTEAFF
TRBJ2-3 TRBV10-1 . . TGCGCCAGCAGTGGTCAAGGTACGCAGTATTTT CASSGQGTQYF
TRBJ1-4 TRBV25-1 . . TGTGCCAGCAGGGGATCAACTAATGAAAAACTGTTTTTT CASRGSTNEKLFF
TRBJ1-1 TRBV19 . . TGTGCCAGTAGTATGGGGGGAGGATACACTGAAGCTTTCTTT CASSMGGGYTEAFF
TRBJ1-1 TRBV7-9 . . TGTGCCAGCAGCTTAGGGGCGGGCTCGTGGACTGAAGCTTTCTTT CASSLGAGSWTEAFF
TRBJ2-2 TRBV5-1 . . TGCGCCAGCACCGGGCGGGAATCCGGGGAGCTGTTTTTT CASTGRESGELFF
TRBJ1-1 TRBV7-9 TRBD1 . TGTGCCAGCAGCTTAGGGACAGGGTCCCCTGAAGCTTTCTTT CASSLGTGSPEAFF
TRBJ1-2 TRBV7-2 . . TGTGCCAGCAGCTTAGGGGACACAGACCTCTATGGCTACACCTTC CASSLGDTDLYGYTF
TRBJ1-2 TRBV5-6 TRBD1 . TGTGCCAGCAGCTACTCGAGTGGGGACAGGGGTGTTTTTGTCTATGGCTACACCTTC CASSYSSGDRGVFVYGYTF
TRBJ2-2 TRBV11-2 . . TGTGCCAGCAGCTTAGACGCAGGGGTAAAAACCGGGGAGCTGTTTTTT CASSLDAGVKTGELFF
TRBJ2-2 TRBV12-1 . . TGTGCCAGCAGCCCCGTAGCCTCAGACGGGGAGCTGTTTTTT CASSPVASDGELFF
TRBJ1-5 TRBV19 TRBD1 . TGTGCCAGTAGTATCGGGGACAGTATCGGCAATCAGCCCCAGCATTTT CASSIGDSIGNQPQHF
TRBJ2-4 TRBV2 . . TGTGCCAGCAGTGTTATGGCCGGAGGGGTGAACATTCAGTACTTC CASSVMAGGVNIQYF
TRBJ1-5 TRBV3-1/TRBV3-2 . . TGTGCCAGCAGCCCTCGGACGGACAATCAGCCCCAGCATTTT CASSPRTDNQPQHF
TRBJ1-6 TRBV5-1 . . TGCGCCAGCAGCTTGGGCCGGATAGGGCAAAATAATTCACCCCTCCACTTT CASSLGRIGQNNSPLHF
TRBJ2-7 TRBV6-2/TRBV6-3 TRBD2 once TGTGCCAGCGGCCCACCGCCTTGGGGACTATCCCCCTACGAGCAGTACTTC CASGPPPWGLSPYEQYF
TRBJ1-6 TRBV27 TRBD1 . TGTGCCAGCAGTTTGTCAATACAGGGGAATAATTCACCCCTCCACTTT CASSLSIQGNNSPLHF
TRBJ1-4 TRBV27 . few TGTGCCAGCAGACCGGACCCGAATGAAAAACTGTTTTTT CASRPDPNEKLFF
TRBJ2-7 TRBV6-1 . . TGTGCCAGCAGTGAATTTGGGGGAGGATTCGGCGAGCAGTACTTC CASSEFGGGFGEQYF
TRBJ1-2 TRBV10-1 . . TGCGCCAGCAGTTCGGGGCCTAACTATGGCTACACCTTC CASSSGPNYGYTF
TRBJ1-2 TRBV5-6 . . TGTGCCAGCAGCTTGGCTACAGGAGGGGGCTACACCTTC CASSLATGGGYTF
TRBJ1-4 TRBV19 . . TGTGCCAGTAGTAACGCGAGAGATGAAAAACTGTTTTTT CASSNARDEKLFF
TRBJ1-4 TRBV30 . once TGTGCCCTCTCCAGGACGGGTAATGAAAAACTGTTTTTT CALSRTGNEKLFF
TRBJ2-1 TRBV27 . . TGTGCCAGCAGTTTAGGGGGGCCCCGCTACAATGAGCAGTTCTTC CASSLGGPRYNEQFF
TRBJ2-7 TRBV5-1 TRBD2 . TGCGCCAGCAGCCCTAGCGGGGGGATCTCCTACGAGCAGTACTTC CASSPSGGISYEQYF
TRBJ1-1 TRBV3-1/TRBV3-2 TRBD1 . TGTGCCAGCAGCCAAGCACCAGGGGGCGGGTTGAACACTGAAGCTTTCTTT CASSQAPGGGLNTEAFF
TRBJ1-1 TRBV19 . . TGTGCCAGTAGTCTAGCCATGAACACTGAAGCTTTCTTT CASSLAMNTEAFF
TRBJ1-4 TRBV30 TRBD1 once TGTGCCTGGAGAAGACCCGGGACAGAAGGTGAAAAACTGTTTTTT CAWRRPGTEGEKLFF
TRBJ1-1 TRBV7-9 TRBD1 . TGTGCCAGCAGCTTAGTCTTCGCAGGGGGCCGGACTGAAGCTTTCTTT CASSLVFAGGRTEAFF
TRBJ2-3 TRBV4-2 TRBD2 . TGTGCCAGCAGCCTCGGGACTAGCGGCACAGATACGCAGTATTTT CASSLGTSGTDTQYF
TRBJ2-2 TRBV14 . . TGTGCCGTAGCAACCAACACCGGGGAGCTGTTTTTT CAVATNTGELFF
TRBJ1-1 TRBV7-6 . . TGTGCCAGCAGCTTAGGGACGGGCCCGAACACTGAAGCTTTCTTT CASSLGTGPNTEAFF
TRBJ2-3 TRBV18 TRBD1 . TGTGCCAGCTCGCTAGGACAGGGGGCAACAGATACGCAGTATTTT CASSLGQGATDTQYF
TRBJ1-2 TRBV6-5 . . TGTGCCAGCAAACCAACCGGGACCAACTATGGCTACACCTTC CASKPTGTNYGYTF
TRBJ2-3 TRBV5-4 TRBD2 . TGTGCCAGCAGGGAAAACGGGGGGGCGGCGCAGTATTTT CASRENGGAAQYF
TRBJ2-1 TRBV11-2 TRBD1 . TGTGCCAGCAGCTTATCAGGGGGCCCGTACAATGAGCAGTTCTTC CASSLSGGPYNEQFF
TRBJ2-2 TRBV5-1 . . TGCGCCAGCAGCTTGAGGACCGGGCTTACCACCGGGGAGCTGTTTTTT CASSLRTGLTTGELFF
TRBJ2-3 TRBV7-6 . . TGTGCCAGCAGCCTCAGCACAGATACGCAGTATTTT CASSLSTDTQYF
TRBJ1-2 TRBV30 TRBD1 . TGTGCCTGGAGTGGGACAGGCAATGGCTACACCTTC CAWSGTGNGYTF
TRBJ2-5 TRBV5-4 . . TGTGCCAGCAGTACCGCAGCGGTACAAGAGACCCAGTACTTC CASSTAAVQETQYF
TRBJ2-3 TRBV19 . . TGTGCCAGTAGTTCCGGGGACACAGATACGCAGTATTTT CASSSGDTDTQYF
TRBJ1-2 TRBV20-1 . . TGCAGTGCTAGCCGGGTCTATGGCTACACCTTC CSASRVYGYTF
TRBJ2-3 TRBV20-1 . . TGCAGTGCTGTTGGAGATACGCAGTATTTT CSAVGDTQYF